The source of this T cell receptor beta chain is a study of shared clonotypes between healthy human individuals. Findings and limits, study-wide: Four donors held approximately 4.5% of naive CD4 clonotypes in common.

Using immunoSEQ multiplex PCR, the repertoire was profiled, and TCRdb retains in-frame clones only, with some absent. The sample lists about 2 million clones, about 95% occurring once. The naive CD8 subset, CD45RO-negative cells positively selected for CCR7, excluded terminally differentiated effector memory CD45RA+ cells. With V trimmed by 6 bases and J by 4 bases, 4 bases remained unmatched. Germline CDR1 MNHEY, CDR2 SMNVEV (reference sequence). The CDR3 is 13 amino acids. As to this clone: What it recognizes is unknown. The sample contains more than one DNA sequence encoding this CDR3.

The sequence came from a young man in good health. Material: naive CD8+ T cells sorted from blood. The V and J genes are TRBV27 and TRBJ2-7, with 9 bases that match TRBD2. CDR3 nucleotide sequence: TGTGCCAGCAGCGGGCTAGCGGGATACGAGCAGTACTTC. Its protein is CASSGLAGYEQYF.